Each of the 17 T cell receptor beta chains below was sequenced from the same sample in a study of blood T cell repertoires in COVID-19. Measured with immunoSEQ multiplex PCR; TCRdb has only the in-frame clones, and not every one. The data contain 140,000 to 150,000 clones, roughly 80% of them singletons. The sample taken for sequencing was peripheral blood. These receptors all come from a man aged 50-59 years with active or convalescent COVID-19.

The V and J genes are TRBV5-1 and TRBJ2-7; 7 bases align to TRBD1. Germline V gives CDR1 SGHRS, CDR2 YFSETQ. V shed 0 bases, J shed 2 bases, and the junction held 8 bases outside the gene matches. There are 16 residues in the CDR3. As DNA, the CDR3 is TGCGCCAGCAGCTTGGCAAGGGACAGAGTGACCTACGAGCAGTACTTC. Translation gives CASSLARDRVTYEQYF.

This sequence joins TRBV19 and TRBJ2-1, with TRBD2 matching over 7 bases. Looked up from germline, CDR1 is LNHDA and CDR2 is SQIVND (reference sequence). J was trimmed by 0 bases and V by 7 bases; bases with no gene match: 9. The CDR3 extends over 16 amino acids. CDR3 amino acids: CASTKSGKSSYNEQFF. The CDR3 DNA reads TGTGCCAGTACCAAAAGCGGGAAGAGCTCCTACAATGAGCAGTTCTTC.

The gene calls are TRBV27 and TRBJ1-5; TRBD1 is a possible D gene (5 bases). CDR3 length: 14 residues. Deletions cut 6 bases from V and 0 bases from J, with 9 bases between. CDR1 and CDR2 (germline): MNHEY, SMNVEV (reference sequence). The CDR3 region has the DNA TGTGCCAGCAGAAGGACACCTAGCAATCAGCCCCAGCATTTT. This gives the protein CASRRTPSNQPQHF.

This clone was seen more than once but under ten times. The V gene is TRBV6-6, the J gene TRBJ2-2, with 9 positions matching TRBD2. Trimming at V came to 5 bases and at J to 1 base, leaving 5 bases not matched to a gene. The CDR3 sequence is 16 residues long. Germline values: CDR1 MNHNY, CDR2 SVGAGI (reference sequence). In nucleotides, the CDR3 is TGTGCCAGCAGTCGAGGGACTAGCCGGAACACCGGGGAGCTGTTTTTT. Residues: CASSRGTSRNTGELFF.

The CDR3 reads CASSQVGMSGRATTGELFF. The CDR3 DNA follows: TGCGCCAGCAGCCAAGTGGGGATGAGCGGGAGGGCCACCACCGGGGAGCTGTTTTTT. The rearrangement joins TRBV4-1 to TRBJ2-2, with 10 bases aligning to TRBD2. CDR3 length equals 19 residues. J lost 4 bases, V lost 1 base, and 12 bases had no gene match. Germline loops: CDR1 MGHRA, CDR2 YSYEKL.

The genes are TRBV24-1 and TRBJ2-7; a weak D match, TRBD1 (6 bases). CDR1 and CDR2 from the germline V gene are KGHDR and SFDVKD. The CDR3 consists of 14 residues. Trimming cost V 1 base and J 2 bases, with 8 bases left between them. CDR3 residues: CATSDLDRPYEQYF. For the CDR3, the DNA is TGTGCCACCAGTGATTTAGACAGGCCCTACGAGCAGTACTTC.

Here the CDR3 reads CASSDGLAGGETQYF. Here the CDR3 DNA reads TGTGCCAGCAGTGACGGACTAGCGGGAGGAGAGACCCAGTACTTC. This sequence joins TRBV6-1 and TRBJ2-5; TRBD2 agrees at 14 bases. The CDR3 consists of 15 residues. In germline, CDR1 is MNHNS, CDR2 SASEGT. V was clipped by 3 bases and J by 4 bases; unmatched bases: 1.

The chain uses TRBV19 and TRBJ2-7; 9 nucleotides agree with TRBD1. The V gene's germline CDR1 is LNHDA and CDR2 SQIVND (reference sequence). This CDR3 spans 15 amino acids. V lost 4 bases to trimming and J lost 2 bases; unmatched junction nucleotides: 6. This CDR3 reads CASSTYRGPTYEQYF. The CDR3 nucleotides read TGTGCCAGTAGTACCTACAGGGGGCCCACCTACGAGCAGTACTTC.

The rearrangement uses TRBV28 and TRBJ1-2; D is undetermined. Per the germline V gene, CDR1 is MDHEN and CDR2 is SYDVKM. Trimming removed 3 bases from V and 8 bases from J, with 13 bases in between. The CDR3 is 13 amino acids. The CDR3 DNA reads as TGTGCCAGCAGTTTGCGGGCACCAAAGGGCTACACCTTC. This gives the protein CASSLRAPKGYTF.

The CDR3 loop reads CASSSLNTGELFF. The CDR3 bases are TGTGCCAGCAGCTCCCTGAACACCGGGGAGCTGTTTTTT. The chain uses TRBV7-9 and TRBJ2-2; D remains unclear. Germline CDR1 SEHNR, CDR2 FQNEAQ (reference sequence). The V end was cut by 4 bases, the J end by 1 base, with 4 bases between. This CDR3 contains 13 residues. The variable domain in full, completed from reference TRBV7-9 and TRBJ2-2, reads DTGVSQNPRHKITKRGQNVTFRCDPISEHNRLYWYRQTLGQGPEFLTYFQNEAQLEKSRLLSDRFSAERPKGSFSTLEIQRTEQGDSAMYLCASSSLNTGELFFGEGSRLTVL.

CDR3: CASSVWDFRGTQYF. The CDR3 DNA is TGTGCCAGCAGCGTGTGGGACTTCCGGGGTACGCAGTATTTT. V is TRBV5-6 and J is TRBJ2-3, with a weak D call TRBD2 (6 bases). Between the trimmed V and J ends, which lost 4 bases and 8 bases, there was a span of 17 bases. This CDR3 has 14 amino acids. Germline V gene data show CDR1 as SGHDT and CDR2 as YYEEEE.

A remark on this clone: Since a much larger clone is just one base distant, this may be a read error. This chain links TRBV6-5 with TRBJ1-1, with unresolved D. The CDR3 extends over 13 amino acids. V was cut by 5 bases and J by 2 bases, with 9 bases left in between. In germline, CDR1 is MNHEY, CDR2 SVGAGI. The CDR3 region has the DNA TGTGCCAGCAGTCCCCGGGTTAACACTGAAGCTTTCTTT. Its translation: CASSPRVNTEAFF.

This chain connects TRBV2 to TRBJ2-5; D call uncertain. The CDR3 runs 11 residues. Trimming pared 7 bases from V and 5 bases from J, leaving 8 bases between. The V gene's germline CDR1 is SNHLY and CDR2 FYNNEI. In DNA, the CDR3 is TGTGCCAGCATGCTAGTGGAGACCCAGTACTTC. This encodes CASMLVETQYF.

In this sample, this clone turned up many times. The CDR3 sequence is CASSLVGTGTYEQYF. In DNA form, the CDR3 reads TGTGCCAGCAGCTTGGTGGGGACAGGGACCTACGAGCAGTACTTC. V usage is TRBV11-2 and J usage is TRBJ2-7, with 9 positions matching TRBD1. CDR3 length: 15 amino acids. Trimming cost V 3 bases and J 2 bases; bases outside gene matches: 5. Germline V gene lookup returns CDR1 SGHAT and CDR2 FQNNGV.

The chain combines TRBV28 with TRBJ1-1; 7 nucleotides agree with TRBD1. V was pared by 8 bases and J by 0 bases, with 9 bases of the junction left unmatched. This CDR3 comprises 15 residues. Germline V lookup: CDR1 MDHEN, CDR2 SYDVKM. The CDR3 DNA is TGTGCCAGCGAGTACGGCCAGGGGGTGAACACTGAAGCTTTCTTT. Protein sequence: CASEYGQGVNTEAFF.

The CDR3 DNA reads TGTGCCAGCAGCTTGGGGGGGCCCTACAATGAGCAGTTCTTC. Protein product: CASSLGGPYNEQFF. This rearrangement joins TRBV5-4 to TRBJ2-1, with a tentative D call TRBD1 (6 bases). Germline-derived CDR1 and CDR2 are SGHNT and YYREEE (reference sequence). The CDR3 contains 14 residues. The V and J ends lost 0 bases and 2 bases respectively, with 6 bases between them.

The rearrangement links TRBV5-6 to TRBJ2-5; 9 bases are a match to TRBD1. V dropped 3 bases and J dropped 5; count of bases not matched to a gene: 2. Germline-derived CDR1 and CDR2 are SGHDT and YYEEEE. The CDR3 length is 13 residues. The CDR3 region has the DNA TGTGCCAGCAGCTGGACAGGGGCCGAGACCCAGTACTTC. Translation: CASSWTGAETQYF. Filled out from reference TRBV5-6 and TRBJ2-5, the complete variable domain reads DAGVTQSPTHLIKTRGQQVTLRCSPKSGHDTVSWYQQALGQGPQFIFQYYEEEERQRGNFPDRFSGHQFPNYSSELNVNALLLGDSALYLCASSWTGAETQYFGPGTRLLVL.